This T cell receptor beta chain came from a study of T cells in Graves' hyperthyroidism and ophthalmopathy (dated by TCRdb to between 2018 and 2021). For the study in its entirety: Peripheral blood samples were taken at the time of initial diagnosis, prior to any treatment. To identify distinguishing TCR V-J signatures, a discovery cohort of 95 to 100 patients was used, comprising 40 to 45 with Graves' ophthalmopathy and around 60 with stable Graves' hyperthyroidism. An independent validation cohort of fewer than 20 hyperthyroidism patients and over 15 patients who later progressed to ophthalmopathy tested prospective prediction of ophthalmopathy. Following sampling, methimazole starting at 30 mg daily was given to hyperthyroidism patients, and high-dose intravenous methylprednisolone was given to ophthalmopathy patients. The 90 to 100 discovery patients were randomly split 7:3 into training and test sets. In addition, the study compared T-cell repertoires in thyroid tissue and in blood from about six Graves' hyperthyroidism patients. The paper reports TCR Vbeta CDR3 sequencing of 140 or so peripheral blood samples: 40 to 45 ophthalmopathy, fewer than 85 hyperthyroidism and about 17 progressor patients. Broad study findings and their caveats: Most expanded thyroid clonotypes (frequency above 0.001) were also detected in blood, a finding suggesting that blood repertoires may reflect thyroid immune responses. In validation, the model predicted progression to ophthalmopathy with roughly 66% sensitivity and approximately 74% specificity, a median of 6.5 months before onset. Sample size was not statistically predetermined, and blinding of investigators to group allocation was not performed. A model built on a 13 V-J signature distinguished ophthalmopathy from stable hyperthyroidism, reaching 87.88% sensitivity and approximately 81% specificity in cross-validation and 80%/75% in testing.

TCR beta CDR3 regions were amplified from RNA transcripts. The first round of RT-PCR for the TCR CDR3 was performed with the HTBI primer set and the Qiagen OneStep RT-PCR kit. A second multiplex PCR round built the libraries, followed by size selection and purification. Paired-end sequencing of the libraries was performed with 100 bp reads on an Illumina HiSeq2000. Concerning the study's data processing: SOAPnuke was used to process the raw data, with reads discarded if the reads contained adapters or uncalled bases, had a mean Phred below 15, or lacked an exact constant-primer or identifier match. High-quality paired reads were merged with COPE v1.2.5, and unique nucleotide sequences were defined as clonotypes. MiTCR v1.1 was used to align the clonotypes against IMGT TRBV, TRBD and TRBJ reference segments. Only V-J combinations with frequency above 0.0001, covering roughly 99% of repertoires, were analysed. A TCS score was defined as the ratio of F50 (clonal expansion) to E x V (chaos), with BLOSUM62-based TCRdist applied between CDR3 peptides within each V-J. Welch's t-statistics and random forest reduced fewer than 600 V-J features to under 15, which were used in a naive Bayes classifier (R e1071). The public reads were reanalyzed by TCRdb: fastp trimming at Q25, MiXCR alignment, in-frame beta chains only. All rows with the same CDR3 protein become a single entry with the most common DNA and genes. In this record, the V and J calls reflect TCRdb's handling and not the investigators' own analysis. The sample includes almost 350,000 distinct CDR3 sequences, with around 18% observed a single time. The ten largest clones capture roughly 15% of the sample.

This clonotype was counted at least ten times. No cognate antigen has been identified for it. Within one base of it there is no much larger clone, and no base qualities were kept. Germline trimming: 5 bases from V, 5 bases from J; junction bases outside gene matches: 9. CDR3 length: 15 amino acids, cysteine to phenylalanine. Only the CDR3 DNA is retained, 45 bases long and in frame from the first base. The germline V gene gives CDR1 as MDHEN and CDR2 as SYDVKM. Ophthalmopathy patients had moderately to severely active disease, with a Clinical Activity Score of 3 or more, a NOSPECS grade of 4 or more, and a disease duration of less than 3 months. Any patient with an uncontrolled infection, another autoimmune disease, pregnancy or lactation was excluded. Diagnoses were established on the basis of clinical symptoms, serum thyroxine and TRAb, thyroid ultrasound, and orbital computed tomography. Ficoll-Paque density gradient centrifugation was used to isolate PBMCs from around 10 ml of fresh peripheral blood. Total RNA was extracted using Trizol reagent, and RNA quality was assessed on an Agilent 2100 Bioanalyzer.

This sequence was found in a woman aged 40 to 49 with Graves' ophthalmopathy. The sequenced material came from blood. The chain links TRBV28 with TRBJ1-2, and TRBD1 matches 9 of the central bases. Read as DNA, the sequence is TGTGCCAGCAGTAAGTGGGACAGGGAGTTTTATGGCTACACCTTC. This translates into CASSKWDREFYGYTF.